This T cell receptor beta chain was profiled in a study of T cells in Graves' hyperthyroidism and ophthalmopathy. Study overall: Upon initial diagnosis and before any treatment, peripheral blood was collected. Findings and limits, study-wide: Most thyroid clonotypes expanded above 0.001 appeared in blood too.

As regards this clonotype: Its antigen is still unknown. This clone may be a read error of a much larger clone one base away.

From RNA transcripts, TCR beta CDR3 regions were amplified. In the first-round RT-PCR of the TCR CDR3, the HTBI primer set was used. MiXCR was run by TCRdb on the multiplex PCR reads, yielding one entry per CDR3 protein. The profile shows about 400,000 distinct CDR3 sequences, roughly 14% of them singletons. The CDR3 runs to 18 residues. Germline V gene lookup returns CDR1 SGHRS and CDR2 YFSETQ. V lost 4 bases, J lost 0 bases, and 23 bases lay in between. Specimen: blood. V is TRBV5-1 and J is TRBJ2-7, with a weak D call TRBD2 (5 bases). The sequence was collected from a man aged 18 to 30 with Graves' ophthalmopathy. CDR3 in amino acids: CASSGKPGVRLSSYEQYF. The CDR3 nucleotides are TGCGCCAGCAGCGGGAAACCCGGGGTCCGGCTTAGCTCCTACGAGCAGTACTTC.